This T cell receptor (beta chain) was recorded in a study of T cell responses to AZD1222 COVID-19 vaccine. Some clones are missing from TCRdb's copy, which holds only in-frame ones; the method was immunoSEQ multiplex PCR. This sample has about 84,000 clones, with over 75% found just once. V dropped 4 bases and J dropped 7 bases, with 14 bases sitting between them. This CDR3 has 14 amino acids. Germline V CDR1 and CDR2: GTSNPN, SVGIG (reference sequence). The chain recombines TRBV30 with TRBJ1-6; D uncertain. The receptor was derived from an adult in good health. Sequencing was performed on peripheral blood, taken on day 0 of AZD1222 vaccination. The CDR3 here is CAWTVGRQNSPLHF. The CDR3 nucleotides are TGTGCCTGGACGGTAGGAAGGCAGAATTCACCCCTCCACTTT.